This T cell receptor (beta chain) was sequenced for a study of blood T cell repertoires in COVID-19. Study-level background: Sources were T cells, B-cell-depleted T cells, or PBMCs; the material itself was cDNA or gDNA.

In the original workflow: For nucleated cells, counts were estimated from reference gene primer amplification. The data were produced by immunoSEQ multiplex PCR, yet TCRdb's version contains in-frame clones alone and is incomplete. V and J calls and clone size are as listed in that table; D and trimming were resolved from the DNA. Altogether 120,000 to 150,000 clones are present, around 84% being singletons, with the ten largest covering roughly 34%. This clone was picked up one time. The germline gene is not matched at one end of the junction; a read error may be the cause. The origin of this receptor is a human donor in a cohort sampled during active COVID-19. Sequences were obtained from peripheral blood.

This CDR3 is CAINRGNREWAF. DNA of the CDR3: TGTGCCATCAACAGGGGGAACAGGGAGTGGGCCTTC. The chain combines TRBV6-6 with TRBJ2-7; TRBD1 agrees at 8 bases. Germline-derived CDR1 and CDR2 are MNHNY and SVGAGI (reference sequence). The CDR3 loop spans 12 amino acids.